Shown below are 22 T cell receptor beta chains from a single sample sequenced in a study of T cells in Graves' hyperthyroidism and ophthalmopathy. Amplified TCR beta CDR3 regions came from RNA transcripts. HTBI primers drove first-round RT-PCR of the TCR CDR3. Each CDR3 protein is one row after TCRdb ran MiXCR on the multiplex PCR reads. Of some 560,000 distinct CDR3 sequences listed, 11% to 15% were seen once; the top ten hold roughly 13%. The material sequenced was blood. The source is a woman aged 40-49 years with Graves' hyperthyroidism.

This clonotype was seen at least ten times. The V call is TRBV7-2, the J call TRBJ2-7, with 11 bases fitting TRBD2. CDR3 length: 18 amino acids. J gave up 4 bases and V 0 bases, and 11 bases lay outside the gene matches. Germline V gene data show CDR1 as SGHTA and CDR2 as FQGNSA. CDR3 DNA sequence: TGTGCCAGCAGCTTAGCGGGTTGGCTAGCGGGAGGTCTTTACGAGCAGTACTTC. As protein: CASSLAGWLAGGLYEQYF.

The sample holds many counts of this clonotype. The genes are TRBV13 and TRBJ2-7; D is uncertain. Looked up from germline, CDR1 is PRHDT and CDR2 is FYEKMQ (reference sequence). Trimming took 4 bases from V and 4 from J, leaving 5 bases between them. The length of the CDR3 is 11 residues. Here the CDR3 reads CASSSQYEQYF. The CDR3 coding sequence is TGTGCCAGCAGCTCACAGTACGAGCAGTACTTC.

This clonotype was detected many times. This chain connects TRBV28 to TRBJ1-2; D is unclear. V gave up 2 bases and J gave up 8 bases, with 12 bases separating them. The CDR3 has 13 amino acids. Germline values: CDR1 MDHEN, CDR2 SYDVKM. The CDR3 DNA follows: TGTGCCAGCAGTTTAATTGAGGGAGCAGGCTACACCTTC. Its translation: CASSLIEGAGYTF.

CDR3: CSAGAGGSLGYEQYF. The CDR3 DNA sequence: TGCAGTGCTGGAGCCGGAGGTTCTTTGGGCTACGAGCAGTACTTC. This chain connects TRBV20-1 to TRBJ2-7, with D tentatively TRBD2 (5 bases). V was clipped by 5 bases and J by 3 bases, with 20 bases between them. The V gene's germline CDR1 is DFQATT and CDR2 SNEGSKA (reference sequence). The CDR3 totals 15 residues.

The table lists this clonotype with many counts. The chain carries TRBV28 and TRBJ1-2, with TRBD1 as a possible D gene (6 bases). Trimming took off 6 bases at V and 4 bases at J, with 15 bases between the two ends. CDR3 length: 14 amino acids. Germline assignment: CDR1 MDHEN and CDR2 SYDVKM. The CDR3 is CASRPEQGGYGYTF. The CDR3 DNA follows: TGTGCCAGCAGGCCGGAACAGGGAGGCTATGGCTACACCTTC.

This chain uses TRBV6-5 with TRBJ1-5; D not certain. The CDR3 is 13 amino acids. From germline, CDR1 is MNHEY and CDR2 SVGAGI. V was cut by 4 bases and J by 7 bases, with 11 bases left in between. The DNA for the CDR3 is TGTGCCAGCAGTTCGGGGTTGTGGCAGCCCCAGCATTTT. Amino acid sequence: CASSSGLWQPQHF.

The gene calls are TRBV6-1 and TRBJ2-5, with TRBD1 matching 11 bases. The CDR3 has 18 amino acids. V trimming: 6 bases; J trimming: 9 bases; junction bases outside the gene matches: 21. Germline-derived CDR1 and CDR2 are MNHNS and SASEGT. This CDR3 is CASSRTGGIRLRSGAQYF. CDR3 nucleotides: TGTGCCAGCAGCCGGACAGGGGGCATAAGATTGCGATCAGGGGCCCAGTACTTC.

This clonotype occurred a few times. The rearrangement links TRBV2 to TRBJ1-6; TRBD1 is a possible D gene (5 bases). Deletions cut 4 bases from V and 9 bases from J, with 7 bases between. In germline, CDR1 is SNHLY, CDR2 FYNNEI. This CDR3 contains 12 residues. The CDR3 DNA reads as TGTGCCAGCAGTGGACAGATTTCACCCCTCCACTTT. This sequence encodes CASSGQISPLHF.

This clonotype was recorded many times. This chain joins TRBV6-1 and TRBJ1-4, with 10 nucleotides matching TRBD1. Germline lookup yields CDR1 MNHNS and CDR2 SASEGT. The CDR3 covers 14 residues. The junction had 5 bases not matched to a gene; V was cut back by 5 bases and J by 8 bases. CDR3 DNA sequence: TGTGCCAGCAGTTTATCGGGACAGGGGGAAAAACTGTTTTTT. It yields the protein CASSLSGQGEKLFF.

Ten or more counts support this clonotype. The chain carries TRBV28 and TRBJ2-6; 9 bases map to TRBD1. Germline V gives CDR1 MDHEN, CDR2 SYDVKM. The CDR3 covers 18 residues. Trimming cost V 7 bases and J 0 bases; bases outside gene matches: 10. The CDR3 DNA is TGTGCCAGCACGTCCGCCGGGACAGGGAGCTCTGGGGCCAACGTCCTGACTTTC. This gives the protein CASTSAGTGSSGANVLTF. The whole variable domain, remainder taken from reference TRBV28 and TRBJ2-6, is DVKVTQSSRYLVKRTGEKVFLECVQDMDHENMFWYRQDPGLGLRLIYFSYDVKMKEKGDIPEGYSVSREKKERFSLILESASTNQTSMYLCASTSAGTGSSGANVLTFGAGSRLTVL.

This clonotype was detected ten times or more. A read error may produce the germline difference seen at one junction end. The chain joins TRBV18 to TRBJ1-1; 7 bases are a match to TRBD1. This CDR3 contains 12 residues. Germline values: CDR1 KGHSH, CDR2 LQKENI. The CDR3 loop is CASQQGNPEAFF. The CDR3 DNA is TGTGCCAGCCAACAGGGGAACCCTGAAGCTTTCTTT.

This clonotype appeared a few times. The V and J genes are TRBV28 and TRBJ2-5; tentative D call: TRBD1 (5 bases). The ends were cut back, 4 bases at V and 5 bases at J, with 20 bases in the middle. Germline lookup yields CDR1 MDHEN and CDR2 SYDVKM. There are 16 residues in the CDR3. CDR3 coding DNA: TGTGCCAGCAGTTCTCCGGGCACCAGGGTCGATGAGACCCAGTACTTC. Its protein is CASSSPGTRVDETQYF.

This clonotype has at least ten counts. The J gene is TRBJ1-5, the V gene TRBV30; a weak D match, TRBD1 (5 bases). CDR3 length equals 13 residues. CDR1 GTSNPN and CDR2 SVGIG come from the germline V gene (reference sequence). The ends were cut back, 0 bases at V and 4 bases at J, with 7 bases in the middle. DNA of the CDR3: TGTGCCTGGAGTGTAAGACAGAATCAGCCCCAGCATTTT. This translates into CAWSVRQNQPQHF.

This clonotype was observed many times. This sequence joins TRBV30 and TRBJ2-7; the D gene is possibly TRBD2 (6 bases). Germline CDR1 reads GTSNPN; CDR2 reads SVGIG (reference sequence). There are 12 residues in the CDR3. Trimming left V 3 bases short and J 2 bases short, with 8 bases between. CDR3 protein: CAWSGGAYEQYF. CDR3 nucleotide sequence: TGTGCCTGGAGCGGGGGAGCCTACGAGCAGTACTTC. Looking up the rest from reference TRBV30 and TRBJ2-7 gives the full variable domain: SQTIHQWPATLVQPVGSPLSLECTVEGTSNPNLYWYRQAAGRGLQLLFYSVGIGQISSEVPQNLSASRPQDRQFILSSKKLLLSDSGFYLCAWSGGAYEQYFGPGTRLTVT.

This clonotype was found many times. This chain's CDR3 is CSARVIAGDTGANVLTF. CDR3 coding DNA: TGCAGTGCTAGAGTAATAGCGGGGGATACTGGGGCCAACGTCCTGACTTTC. This chain connects TRBV20-1 to TRBJ2-6, with 9 bases fitting TRBD2. Per germline, CDR1 DFQATT and CDR2 SNEGSKA (reference sequence). The V gene end was trimmed by 1 base and the J gene end by 2 bases; junction bases not matched to a gene: 6. This CDR3 contains 17 residues.

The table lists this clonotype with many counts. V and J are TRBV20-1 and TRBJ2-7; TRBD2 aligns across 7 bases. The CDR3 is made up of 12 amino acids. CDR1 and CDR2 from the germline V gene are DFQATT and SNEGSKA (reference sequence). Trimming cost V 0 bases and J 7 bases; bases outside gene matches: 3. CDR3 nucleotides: TGCAGTGCTAGAGAGAGGGGAGGGGAGCAGTACTTC. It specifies CSARERGGEQYF.

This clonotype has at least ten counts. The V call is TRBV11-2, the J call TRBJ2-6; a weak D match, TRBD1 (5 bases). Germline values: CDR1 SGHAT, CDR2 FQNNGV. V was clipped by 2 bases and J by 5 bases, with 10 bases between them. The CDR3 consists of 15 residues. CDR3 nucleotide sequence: TGTGCCAGCAGCTTAAATCAGGGTAGGGCCAACGTCCTGACTTTC. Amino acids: CASSLNQGRANVLTF.

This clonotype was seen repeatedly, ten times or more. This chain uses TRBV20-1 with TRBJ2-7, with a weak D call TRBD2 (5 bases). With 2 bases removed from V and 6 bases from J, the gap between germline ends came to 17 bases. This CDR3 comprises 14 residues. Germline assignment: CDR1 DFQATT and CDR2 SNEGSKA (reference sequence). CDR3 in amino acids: CSARSSTKLIEQYF. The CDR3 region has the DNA TGCAGTGCTAGATCCTCGACTAAGCTTATCGAGCAGTACTTC.

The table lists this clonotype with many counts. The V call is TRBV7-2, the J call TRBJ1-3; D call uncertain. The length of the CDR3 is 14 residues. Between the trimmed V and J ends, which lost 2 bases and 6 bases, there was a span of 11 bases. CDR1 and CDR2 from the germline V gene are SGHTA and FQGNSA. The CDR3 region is CASSLYRAENTIYF. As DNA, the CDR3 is TGTGCCAGCAGCTTATATCGGGCCGAAAACACCATATATTTT.

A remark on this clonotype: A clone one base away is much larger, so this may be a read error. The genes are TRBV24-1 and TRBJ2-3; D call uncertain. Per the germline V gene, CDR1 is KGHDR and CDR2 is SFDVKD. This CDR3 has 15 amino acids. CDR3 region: CATSDNRLLADMQYF. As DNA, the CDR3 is TGTGCCACCAGTGATAATCGTCTCCTCGCAGATATGCAGTATTTT.

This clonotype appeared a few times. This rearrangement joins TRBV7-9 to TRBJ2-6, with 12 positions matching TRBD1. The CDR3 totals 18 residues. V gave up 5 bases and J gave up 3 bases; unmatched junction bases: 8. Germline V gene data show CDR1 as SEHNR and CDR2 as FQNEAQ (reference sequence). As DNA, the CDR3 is TGTGCCAGCAGCCCCCCGGGACAGGGGGCATATGGGGCCAACGTCCTGACTTTC. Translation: CASSPPGQGAYGANVLTF. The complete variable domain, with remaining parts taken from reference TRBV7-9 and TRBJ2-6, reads DTGVSQNPRHKITKRGQNVTFRCDPISEHNRLYWYRQTLGQGPEFLTYFQNEAQLEKSRLLSDRFSAERPKGSFSTLEIQRTEQGDSAMYLCASSPPGQGAYGANVLTFGAGSRLTVL.

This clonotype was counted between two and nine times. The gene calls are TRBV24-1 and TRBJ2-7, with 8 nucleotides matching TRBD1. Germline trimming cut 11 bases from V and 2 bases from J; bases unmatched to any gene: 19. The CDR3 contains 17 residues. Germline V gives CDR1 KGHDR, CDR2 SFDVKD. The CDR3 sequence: CASPGQVFLGSAYEQYF. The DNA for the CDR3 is TGTGCCAGCCCGGGACAGGTCTTTCTCGGGAGTGCCTACGAGCAGTACTTC.